The T cell receptor beta chain described here comes from a study of T cells in Graves' hyperthyroidism and ophthalmopathy. With 8 bases clipped from V and 3 bases from J, the junction kept 5 bases outside the gene matches. This CDR3 spans 15 amino acids. Germline V gene lookup returns CDR1 MNHNS and CDR2 SASEGT. The source material, RNA transcripts, was used to amplify TCR beta CDR3 regions. The HTBI set primed first-round TCR CDR3 RT-PCR. TCRdb re-called the multiplex PCR reads with MiXCR, one entry per CDR3 protein. The repertoire holds 470,000 or so distinct CDR3 sequences, with around 20% as singletons. The table lists this clonotype with many counts.

The sample comprised blood. The chain joins TRBV6-1 to TRBJ2-2; 11 bases fit TRBD1. This clonotype originated in a man aged 18 to 30 with Graves' hyperthyroidism. This chain's CDR3 is CASGQGAGDTGELFF. The CDR3 coding sequence is TGTGCCAGCGGACAGGGGGCGGGGGACACCGGGGAGCTGTTTTTT.